The sequence of this T cell receptor beta chain was determined in a study of low-dose radiotherapy and immunotherapy resistance in tumors. Study overall: Dosing for Cohort 2 consisted of 1 Gy per fraction every two weeks, reaching a total of 13 Gy over 26 weeks. Ipilimumab 1 mg/kg every six weeks, together with nivolumab 240 mg every two weeks, was given intravenously to patients. On cycle 1 day 1, patients started four cycles of oral aspirin 300 mg daily.

With TRAV- and TRBV-specific primers, first-strand cDNA was made, covering the alpha and beta chains. The authors amplified TCRs for 15 to 25 PCR cycles with a constant-region primer and a V-primer adapter. Each CDR3 protein is one row after TCRdb ran MiXCR on the reads. The sample includes about 82,000 distinct CDR3 sequences, around 18% of them seen just once. Documented time point: before trial treatment. Tumors of eligible patients were advanced, solid and lacking tumor-infiltrating lymphocytes. This clonotype occurred many times. This TCR came from a male donor with prostate cancer. The sample was PBMCs, taken before treatment.

The CDR3 reads CASSYLTGGQPQHF. CDR3 DNA sequence: TGTGCCAGCAGCTATCTGACAGGGGGCCAGCCCCAGCATTTT. The V call is TRBV3-1, the J call TRBJ1-5, with 10 bases lining up with TRBD1. The CDR3 consists of 14 residues. Looked up from germline, CDR1 is LGHDT and CDR2 is YNNKEL (reference sequence). The trim removed 5 bases at V and 7 bases at J, leaving 5 bases unmatched.